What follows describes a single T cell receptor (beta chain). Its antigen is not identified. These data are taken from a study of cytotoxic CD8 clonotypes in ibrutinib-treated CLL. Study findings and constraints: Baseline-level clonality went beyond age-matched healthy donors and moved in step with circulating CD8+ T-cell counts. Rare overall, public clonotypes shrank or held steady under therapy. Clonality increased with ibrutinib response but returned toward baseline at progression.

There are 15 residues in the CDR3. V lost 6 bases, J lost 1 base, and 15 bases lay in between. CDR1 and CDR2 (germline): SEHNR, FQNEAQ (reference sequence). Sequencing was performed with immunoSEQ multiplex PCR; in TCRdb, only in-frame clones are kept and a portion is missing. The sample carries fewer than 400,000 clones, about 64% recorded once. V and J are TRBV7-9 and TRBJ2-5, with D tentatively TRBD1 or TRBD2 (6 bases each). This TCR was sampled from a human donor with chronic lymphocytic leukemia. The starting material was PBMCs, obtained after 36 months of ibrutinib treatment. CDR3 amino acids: CASSSGEDPQETQYF. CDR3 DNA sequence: TGTGCCAGCAGTTCAGGGGAGGACCCCCAAGAGACCCAGTACTTC.